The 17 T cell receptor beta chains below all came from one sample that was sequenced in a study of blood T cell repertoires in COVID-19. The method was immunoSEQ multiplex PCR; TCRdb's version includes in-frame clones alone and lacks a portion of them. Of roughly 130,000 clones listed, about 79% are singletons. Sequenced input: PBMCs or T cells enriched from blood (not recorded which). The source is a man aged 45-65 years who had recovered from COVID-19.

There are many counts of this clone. CDR3 coding DNA: TGCGCCAGCAGCCAACCGCGAGGCGGGGGGGCCTCAGATACGCAGTATTTT. It translates to CASSQPRGGGASDTQYF. The genes are TRBV4-1 and TRBJ2-3, with 9 bases aligning to TRBD2. Germline loops: CDR1 MGHRA, CDR2 YSYEKL. This CDR3 is 17 amino acids long. V dropped 2 bases and J dropped 4; count of bases not matched to a gene: 10.

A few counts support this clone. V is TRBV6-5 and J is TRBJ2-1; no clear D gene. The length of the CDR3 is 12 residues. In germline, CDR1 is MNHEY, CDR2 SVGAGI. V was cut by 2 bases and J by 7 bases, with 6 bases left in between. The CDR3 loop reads CASSYPYNEQFF. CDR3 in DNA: TGTGCCAGCAGTTACCCTTATAATGAGCAGTTCTTC.

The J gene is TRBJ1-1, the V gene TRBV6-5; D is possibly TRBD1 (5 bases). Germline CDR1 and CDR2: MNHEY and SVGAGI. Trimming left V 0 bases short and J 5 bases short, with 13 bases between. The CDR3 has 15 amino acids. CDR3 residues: CASSYSGQGGTEAFF. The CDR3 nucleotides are TGTGCCAGCAGTTACTCGGGGCAGGGAGGGACTGAAGCTTTCTTT.

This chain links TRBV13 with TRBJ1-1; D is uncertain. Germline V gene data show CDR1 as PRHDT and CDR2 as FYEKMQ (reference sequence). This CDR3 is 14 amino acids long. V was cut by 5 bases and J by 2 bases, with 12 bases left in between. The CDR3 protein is CASSPAGFNTEAFF. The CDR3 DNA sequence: TGTGCCAGCAGCCCCGCGGGTTTTAACACTGAAGCTTTCTTT.

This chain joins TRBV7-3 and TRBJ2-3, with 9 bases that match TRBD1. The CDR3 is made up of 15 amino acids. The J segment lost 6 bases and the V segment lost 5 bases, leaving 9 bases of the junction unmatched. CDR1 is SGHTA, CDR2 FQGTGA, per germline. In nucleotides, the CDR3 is TGTGCCAGCAGCCCCTGGGACAGGGATCCGGATACGCAGTATTTT. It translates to CASSPWDRDPDTQYF.

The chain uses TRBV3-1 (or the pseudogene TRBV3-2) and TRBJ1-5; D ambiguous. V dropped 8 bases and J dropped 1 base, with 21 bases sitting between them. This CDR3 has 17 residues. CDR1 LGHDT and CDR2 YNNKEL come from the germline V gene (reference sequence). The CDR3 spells CASPPDPARSSNQPQHF. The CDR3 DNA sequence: TGTGCCAGCCCGCCGGATCCAGCCAGGTCCAGCAATCAGCCCCAGCATTTT.

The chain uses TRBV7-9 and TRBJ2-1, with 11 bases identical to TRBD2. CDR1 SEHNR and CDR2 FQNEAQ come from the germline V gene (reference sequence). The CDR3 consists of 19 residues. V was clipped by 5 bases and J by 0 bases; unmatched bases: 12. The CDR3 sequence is CASSPLAGGLLSSYNEQFF. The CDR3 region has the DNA TGTGCCAGCAGCCCCTTAGCGGGGGGGCTATTAAGCTCCTACAATGAGCAGTTCTTC.

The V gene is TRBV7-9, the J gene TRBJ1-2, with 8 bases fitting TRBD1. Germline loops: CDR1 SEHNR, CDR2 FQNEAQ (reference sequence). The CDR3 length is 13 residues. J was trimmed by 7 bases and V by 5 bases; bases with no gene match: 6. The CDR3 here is CASSQTGAGGYTF. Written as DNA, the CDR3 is TGTGCCAGCAGCCAGACAGGGGCGGGTGGCTACACCTTC.

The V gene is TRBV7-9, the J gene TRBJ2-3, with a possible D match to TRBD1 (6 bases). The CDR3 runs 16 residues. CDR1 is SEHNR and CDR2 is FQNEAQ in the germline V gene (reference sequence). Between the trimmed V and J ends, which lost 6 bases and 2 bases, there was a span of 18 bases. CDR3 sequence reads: CASRPPRDKFTDTQYF. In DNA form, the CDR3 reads TGTGCCAGCAGGCCCCCCCGGGACAAATTCACAGATACGCAGTATTTT.

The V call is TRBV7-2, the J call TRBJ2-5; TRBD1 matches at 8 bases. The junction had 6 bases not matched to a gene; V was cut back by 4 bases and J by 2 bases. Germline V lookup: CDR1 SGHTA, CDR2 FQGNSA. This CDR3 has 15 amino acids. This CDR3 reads CASSSRDRRQETQYF. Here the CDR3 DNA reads TGTGCCAGCAGCTCCCGGGACAGGAGACAAGAGACCCAGTACTTC.

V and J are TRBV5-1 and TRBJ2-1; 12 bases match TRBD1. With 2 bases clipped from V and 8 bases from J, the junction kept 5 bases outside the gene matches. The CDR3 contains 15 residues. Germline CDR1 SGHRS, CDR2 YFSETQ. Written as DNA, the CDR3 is TGCGCCAGCAGCTTCCGGGACAGGGGGCCGCATGAGCAGTTCTTC. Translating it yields CASSFRDRGPHEQFF.

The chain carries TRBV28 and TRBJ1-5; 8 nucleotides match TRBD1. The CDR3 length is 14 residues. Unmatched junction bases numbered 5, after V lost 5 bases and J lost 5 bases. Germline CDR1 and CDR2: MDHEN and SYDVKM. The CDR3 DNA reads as TGTGCCAGCAGTCAGGGACAGGTGGATCAGCCCCAGCATTTT. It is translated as CASSQGQVDQPQHF.

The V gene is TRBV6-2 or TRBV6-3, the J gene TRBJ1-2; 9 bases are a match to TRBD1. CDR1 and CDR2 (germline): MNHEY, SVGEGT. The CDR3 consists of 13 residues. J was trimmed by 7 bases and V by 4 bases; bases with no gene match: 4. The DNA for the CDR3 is TGTGCCAGCAGTTTACGGGACAGGGCTGGCTACACCTTC. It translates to CASSLRDRAGYTF.

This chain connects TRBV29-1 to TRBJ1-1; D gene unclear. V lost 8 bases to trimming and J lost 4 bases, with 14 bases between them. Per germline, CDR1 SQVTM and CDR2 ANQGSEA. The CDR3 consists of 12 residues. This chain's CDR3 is CSPTRVGTEAFF. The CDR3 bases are TGCAGCCCCACCCGGGTGGGCACTGAAGCTTTCTTT. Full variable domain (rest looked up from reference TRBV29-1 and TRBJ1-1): SAVISQKPSRDICQRGTSLTIQCQVDSQVTMMFWYRQQPGQSLTLIATANQGSEATYESGFVIDKFPISRPNLTFSTLTVSNMSPEDSSIYLCSPTRVGTEAFFGQGTRLTVV.

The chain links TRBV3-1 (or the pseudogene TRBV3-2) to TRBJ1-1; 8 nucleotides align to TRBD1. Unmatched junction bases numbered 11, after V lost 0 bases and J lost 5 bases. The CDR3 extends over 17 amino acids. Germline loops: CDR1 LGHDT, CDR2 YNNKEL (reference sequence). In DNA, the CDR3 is TGTGCCAGCAGCCAAGATGGCAGGGGGCCCGGTGCTACTGAAGCTTTCTTT. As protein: CASSQDGRGPGATEAFF.

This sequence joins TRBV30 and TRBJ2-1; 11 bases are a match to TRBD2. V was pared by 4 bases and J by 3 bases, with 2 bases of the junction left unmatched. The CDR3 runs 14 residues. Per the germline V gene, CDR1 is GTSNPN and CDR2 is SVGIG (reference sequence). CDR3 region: CAWNLAGGYNEQFF. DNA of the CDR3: TGTGCCTGGAACCTAGCGGGGGGCTACAATGAGCAGTTCTTC. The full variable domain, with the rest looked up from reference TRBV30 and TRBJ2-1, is SQTIHQWPATLVQPVGSPLSLECTVEGTSNPNLYWYRQAAGRGLQLLFYSVGIGQISSEVPQNLSASRPQDRQFILSSKKLLLSDSGFYLCAWNLAGGYNEQFFGPGTRLTVL.

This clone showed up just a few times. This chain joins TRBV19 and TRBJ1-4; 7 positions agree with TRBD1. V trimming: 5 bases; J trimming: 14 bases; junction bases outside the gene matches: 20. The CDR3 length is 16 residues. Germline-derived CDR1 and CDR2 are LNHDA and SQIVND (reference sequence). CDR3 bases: TGTGCCAGTAGTCGCCTTCTTACAGGGGCCTCGGGACGGCTGTTTTTT. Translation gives CASSRLLTGASGRLFF.